Detailed here is one T cell receptor (beta chain). Here immunoSEQ multiplex PCR was the method, and the copy in TCRdb shows in-frame clones only, minus some. In the table there are some 680,000 clones, more than 70% of which are singletons. This entry belongs to a study of shared clonotypes between healthy human individuals. V lost 7 bases to trimming and J lost 0 bases, with 4 bases between them. The CDR3 length is 13 residues. The V gene's germline CDR1 is LNHDA and CDR2 SQIVND (reference sequence). Input material: memory CD4+ T cells sorted from blood. Described subset: CD45RA-negative fraction. This sequence was found in a woman aged 25 to 39 in good health. The V call is TRBV19, the J call TRBJ2-6; D is unresolved. As DNA, the CDR3 is TGTGCCAGTATGCCCTCTGGGGCCAACGTCCTGACTTTC. It codes for CASMPSGANVLTF.